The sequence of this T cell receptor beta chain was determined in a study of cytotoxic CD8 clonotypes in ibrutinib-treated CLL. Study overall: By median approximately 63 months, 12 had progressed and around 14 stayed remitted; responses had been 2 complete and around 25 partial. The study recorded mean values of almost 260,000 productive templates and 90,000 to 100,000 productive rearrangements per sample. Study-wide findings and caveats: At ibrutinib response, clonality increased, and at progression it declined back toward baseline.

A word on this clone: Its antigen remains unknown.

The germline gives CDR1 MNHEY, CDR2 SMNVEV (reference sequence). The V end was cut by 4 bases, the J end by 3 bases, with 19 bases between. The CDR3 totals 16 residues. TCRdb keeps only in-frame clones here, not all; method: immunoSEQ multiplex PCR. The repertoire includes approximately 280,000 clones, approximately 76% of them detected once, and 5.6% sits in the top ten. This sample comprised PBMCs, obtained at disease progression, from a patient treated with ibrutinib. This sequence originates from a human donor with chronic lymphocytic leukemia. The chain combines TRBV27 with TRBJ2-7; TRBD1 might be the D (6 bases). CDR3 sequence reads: CASSSPRNRVGYEQYF. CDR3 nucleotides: TGTGCCAGCAGTTCCCCCCGGAACAGGGTTGGCTACGAGCAGTACTTC.